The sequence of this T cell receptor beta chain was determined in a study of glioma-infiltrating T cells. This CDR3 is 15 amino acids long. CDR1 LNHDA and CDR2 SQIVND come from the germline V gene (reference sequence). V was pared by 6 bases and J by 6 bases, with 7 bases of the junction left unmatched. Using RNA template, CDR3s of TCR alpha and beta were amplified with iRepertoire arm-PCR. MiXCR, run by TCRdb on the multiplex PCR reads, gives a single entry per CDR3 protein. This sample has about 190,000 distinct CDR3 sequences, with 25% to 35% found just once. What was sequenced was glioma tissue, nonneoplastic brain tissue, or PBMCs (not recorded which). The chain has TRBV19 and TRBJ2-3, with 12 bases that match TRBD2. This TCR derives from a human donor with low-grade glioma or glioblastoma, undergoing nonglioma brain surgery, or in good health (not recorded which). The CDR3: CASSPGTSGLDTQYF. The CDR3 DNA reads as TGTGCCAGTAGCCCCGGGACTAGCGGGTTGGATACGCAGTATTTT.